This T cell receptor beta chain is drawn from a study of liver allograft versus peripheral blood T cells. On the study more broadly: Recipients' peripheral blood supplied the T cell receptor repertoires against which those in transplanted livers were compared.

TCRdb reanalysed the reads using MiXCR and keeps one entry per CDR3 protein. The sample carries some 590 distinct CDR3 sequences, about 21% recorded once. This CDR3 has 17 amino acids. J was trimmed by 0 bases and V by 3 bases; bases with no gene match: 5. Germline assignment: CDR1 SNHLY and CDR2 FYNNEI. This receptor was identified in a human patient who had a liver transplant. Some T cells may be provided by the graft donor. The V call is TRBV2, the J call TRBJ1-6; 7 nucleotides match TRBD1. DNA of the CDR3: TGTGCCAGCAGTGATAGGACAGGAGGCTCCTATAATTCACCCCTCCACTTT. Translation: CASSDRTGGSYNSPLHF.